This T cell receptor beta chain was identified during a study of blood T cell repertoires in COVID-19. Turning to the study itself: There were acute and convalescent COVID-19 samples, and they came from the United States, Italy and Spain. The cDNA or gDNA used as material had been derived from T cells, B-cell-depleted T cells, or PBMCs.

Original data processing: Amplification of reference gene primers provided the estimated nucleated cell counts. Method: immunoSEQ multiplex PCR; TCRdb's copy keeps in-frame clones and lacks some. The DNA was the basis for D and trimming; V, J and clone size are from that table. In the table there are about 250,000 clones, around 88% of which are singletons. Recruited during active infection, patients (from Seattle) were subsequently followed longitudinally. Trimming cost V 5 bases and J 0 bases, with 2 bases left between them. CDR1 is MNHEY, CDR2 SVGAGI, per germline. There are 11 residues in the CDR3.

The clonotype was recovered from a woman in her thirties with COVID-19, enrolled during active disease. The chain recombines TRBV6-5 with TRBJ2-7; unclear D gene. The material sequenced was peripheral blood. In DNA form, the CDR3 reads TGTGCCAGCAGTCGCTCCTACGAGCAGTACTTC. As protein: CASSRSYEQYF.